A selection of T cell receptor beta chains follows, all from one sample in a study of T-cell reconstitution after alpha-beta-depleted transplantation in children. TCRdb itself ran the PCR reads through MiXCR, one entry per CDR3 protein. The data hold about 400,000 distinct CDR3 sequences, with over 20% observed a single time. Sample: PBMCs from the stem cell graft donor, taken from the stem cell graft. Receptors were obtained from a human donor who donated a stem cell graft to a child with acute myeloid leukemia. CDR3s leave out the opening cysteine and the closing phenylalanine or tryptophan.

V	J	CDR3
TRBV5-1	TRBJ1-3	ASSRTGGAGDTIY
TRBV27	TRBJ1-2	ASSLSGPQSMVYT
TRBV10-3	TRBJ2-2	ATTGNRDTGELF
TRBV12-3/TRBV12-4	TRBJ1-4	ASSMDGREKLF
TRBV21-1	TRBJ1-2	ASSKGSSETPGVDT
TRBV29-1	TRBJ2-3	SVGDLGLAGEADTQY
TRBV4-3	TRBJ1-5	ASSQDQSIQPQH
TRBV3-1	TRBJ1-1	ASSQDLQGGAF
TRBV6-5	TRBJ2-2	ASSYTGTGYLSDTGELF
TRBV5-1	TRBJ2-1	ASSFEPQGADYNEQF
TRBV24-1	TRBJ2-2	ATGTSGTGELF
TRBV6-5	TRBJ1-5	ASSYMEGNQPQH
TRBV20-1	TRBJ2-4	SARWQGKAKNIQY
TRBV10-3	TRBJ2-1	AIMLAGGNEQF
TRBV6-5	TRBJ2-7	ASTRGLAGNEQY
TRBV20-1	TRBJ2-7	SARLRTGAGYEQY
TRBV28	TRBJ1-6	ASSPRTQGGSSYNSPLH
TRBV29-1	TRBJ1-1	SVGLGEAF
TRBV20-1	TRBJ1-1	SALQGEKNTEAF
TRBV24-1	TRBJ1-2	ATSATGTYYGYT
TRBV29-1	TRBJ1-1	SVESGAANTEAF
TRBV12-3/TRBV12-4	TRBJ1-1	ASSLVGGDTEAF
TRBV5-1	TRBJ2-1	ASSSGASIIYNEQF
TRBV10-3	TRBJ1-4	AICEEGGLEKLF
TRBV29-1	TRBJ1-2	SVEVGGSPYGYT
TRBV12-3/TRBV12-4	TRBJ2-7	ASSFQAGVEQY
TRBV12-3/TRBV12-4	TRBJ2-1	ASSLYSNEQF
TRBV29-1	TRBJ2-3	SVEGGQGLTDTQY
TRBV5-5	TRBJ2-1	ASSLGHREYNEQF
TRBV4-2	TRBJ2-1	ASSQEAPSGGYNEQF
TRBV7-6	TRBJ2-7	ASSVNSGEQY
TRBV20-1	TRBJ2-5	SARTRDYQRTQY
TRBV20-1	TRBJ2-3	SANPGPRLGTQY
TRBV20-1	TRBJ2-1	SAHPGDNSYNEQF
TRBV25-1	TRBJ2-2	ASSESVKGGTGELF
TRBV12-3/TRBV12-4	TRBJ2-1	ASSSQRAHNEQF
TRBV27	TRBJ2-7	ASSLAGTGRYEQY
TRBV7-9	TRBJ1-6	ASSLYMDNSPLH
TRBV6-2/TRBV6-3	TRBJ2-5	ASRATSQETQY
TRBV20-1	TRBJ1-2	SARYRGSSYGYT
TRBV20-1	TRBJ2-2	SASALQATGELF
TRBV29-1	TRBJ2-7	SAGDRVYEQY
TRBV5-2	TRBJ1-5	ASSLRGDGNQPQH
TRBV12-3/TRBV12-4	TRBJ2-1	ASSLSTSANEQF
TRBV4-1	TRBJ2-3	ASSLTLASTDTQY
TRBV28	TRBJ2-5	ASSLLAGGETQY